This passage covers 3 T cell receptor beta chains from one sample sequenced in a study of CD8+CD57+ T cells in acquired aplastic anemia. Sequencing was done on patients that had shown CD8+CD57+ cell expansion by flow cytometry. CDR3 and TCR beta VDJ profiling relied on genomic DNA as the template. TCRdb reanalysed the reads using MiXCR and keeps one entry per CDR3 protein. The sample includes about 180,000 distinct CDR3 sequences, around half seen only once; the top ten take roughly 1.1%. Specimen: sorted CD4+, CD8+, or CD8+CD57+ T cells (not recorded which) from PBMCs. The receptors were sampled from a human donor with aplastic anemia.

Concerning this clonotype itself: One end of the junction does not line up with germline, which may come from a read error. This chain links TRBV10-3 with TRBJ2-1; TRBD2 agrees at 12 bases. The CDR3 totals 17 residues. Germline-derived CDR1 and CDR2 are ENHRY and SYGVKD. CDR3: CATSDPGLAGTPNEQFF. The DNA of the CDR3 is TGTGCCACCAGTGATCCGGGACTAGCGGGCACACCCAATGAGCAGTTCTTC.

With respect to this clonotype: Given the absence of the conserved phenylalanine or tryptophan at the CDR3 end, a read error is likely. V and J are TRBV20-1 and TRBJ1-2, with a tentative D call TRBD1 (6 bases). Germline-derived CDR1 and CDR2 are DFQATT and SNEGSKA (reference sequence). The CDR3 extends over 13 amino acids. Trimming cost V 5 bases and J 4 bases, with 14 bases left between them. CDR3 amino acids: CSARDIQPYGYTS. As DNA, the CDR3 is TGCAGTGCTCGGGACATTCAACCCTATGGCTACACCTCC.

CDR3 DNA sequence: TGTGCCATCAGCGCGGGAAAGGGAAATTCACCCCTCCACTTT. This codes for CAISAGKGNSPLHF. The J gene is TRBJ1-6, the V gene TRBV10-3; D is ambiguous. The CDR3 sequence is 14 residues long. CDR1 is ENHRY and CDR2 is SYGVKD in the germline V gene. V was pared by 6 bases and J by 7 bases, with 13 bases between.